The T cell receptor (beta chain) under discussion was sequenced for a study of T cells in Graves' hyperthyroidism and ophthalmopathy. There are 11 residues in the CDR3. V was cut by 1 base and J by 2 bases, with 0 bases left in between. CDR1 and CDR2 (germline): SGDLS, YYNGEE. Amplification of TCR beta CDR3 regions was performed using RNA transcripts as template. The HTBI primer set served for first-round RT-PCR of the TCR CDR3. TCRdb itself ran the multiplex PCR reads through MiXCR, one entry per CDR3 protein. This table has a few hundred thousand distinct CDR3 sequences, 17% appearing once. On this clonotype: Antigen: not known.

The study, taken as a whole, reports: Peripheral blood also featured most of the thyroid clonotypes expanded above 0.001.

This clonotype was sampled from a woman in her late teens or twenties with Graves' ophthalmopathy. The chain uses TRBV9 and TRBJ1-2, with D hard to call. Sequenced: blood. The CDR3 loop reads CASSVNYGYTF. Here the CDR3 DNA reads TGTGCCAGCAGCGTAAACTATGGCTACACCTTC.